This note documents a single T cell receptor beta chain sequence. This entry is derived from a study of blood T cell repertoires in COVID-19. Study summary: Specimens from acute and convalescent COVID-19 originated in the United States, Italy and Spain.

Per the authors' pipeline: Estimation of nucleated cell counts was performed using reference gene primer amplification. The assay was immunoSEQ multiplex PCR, and TCRdb's table has in-frame clones only and misses some. The V and J calls and the clone size are those of that table, but D and trimming were determined from the DNA. Of some 250,000 clones in the sample, about nine tenths were seen once. This CDR3 region has 13 residues. Trimming removed 4 bases from V and 1 base from J, with 7 bases in between. Per germline, CDR1 KGHDR and CDR2 SFDVKD. The TCR comes from a man in his thirties or forties who had recovered from COVID-19. This rearrangement joins TRBV24-1 to TRBJ2-7; no clear D gene. The sample comprised peripheral blood. The CDR3 DNA is TGTGCCACCAGTGAAGCGCAGTCCTACGAGCAGTACTTC. Amino acid sequence: CATSEAQSYEQYF.